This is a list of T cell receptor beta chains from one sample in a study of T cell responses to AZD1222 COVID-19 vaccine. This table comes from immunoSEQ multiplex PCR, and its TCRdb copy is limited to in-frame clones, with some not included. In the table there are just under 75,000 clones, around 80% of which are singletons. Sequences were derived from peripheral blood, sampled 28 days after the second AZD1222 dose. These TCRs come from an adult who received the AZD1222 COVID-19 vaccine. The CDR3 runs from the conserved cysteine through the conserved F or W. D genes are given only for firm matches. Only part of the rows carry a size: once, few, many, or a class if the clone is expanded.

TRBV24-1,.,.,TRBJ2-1,CATADLLNEQFF,TGTGCCACCGCGGACCTGCTCAATGAGCAGTTCTTC
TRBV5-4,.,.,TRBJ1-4,CASSLGGVTNEKLFF,TGTGCCAGCAGCTTGGGTGGGGTAACTAATGAAAAACTGTTTTTT
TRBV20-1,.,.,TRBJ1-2,CSASGEIENYGYTF,TGCAGTGCTAGTGGGGAGATTGAGAACTATGGCTACACCTTC
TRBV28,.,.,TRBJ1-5,CASSRDLTPQHF,TGTGCCAGCAGCCGGGATCTCACGCCCCAGCATTTT
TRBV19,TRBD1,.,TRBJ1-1,CASSPWAGTGGPEAFF,TGTGCCAGTAGTCCTTGGGCCGGGACAGGGGGTCCTGAAGCTTTCTTT
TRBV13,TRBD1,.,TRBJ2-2,CASSYNRGQAGELFF,TGTGCCAGCAGCTACAACAGGGGGCAGGCCGGGGAGCTGTTTTTT
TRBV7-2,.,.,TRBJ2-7,CASSLSGDSYEQYF,TGTGCCAGCAGCTTATCAGGTGATTCCTACGAGCAGTACTTC
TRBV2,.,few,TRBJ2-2,CASSEQGNTGELFF,TGTGCCAGCAGTGAACAGGGGAACACCGGGGAGCTGTTTTTT
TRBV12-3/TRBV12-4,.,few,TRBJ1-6,CASSFGGSPLHF,TGTGCCAGCAGTTTTGGCGGTTCACCCCTCCACTTT
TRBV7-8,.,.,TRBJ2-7,CASSPSLDGDYEQYF,TGTGCCAGCAGCCCCTCTCTTGACGGGGACTACGAGCAGTACTTC
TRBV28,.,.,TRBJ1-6,CASDPSGGENSPLHF,TGTGCCAGCGACCCCTCGGGGGGGGAAAATTCACCCCTCCACTTT
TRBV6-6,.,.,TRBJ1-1,CASSTGMNTEAFF,TGTGCCAGCAGTACAGGGATGAACACTGAAGCTTTCTTT
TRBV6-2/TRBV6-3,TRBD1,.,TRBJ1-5,CASSYQKGQGGPIGNQPQHF,TGTGCCAGCAGTTACCAGAAGGGACAGGGAGGACCTATCGGCAATCAGCCCCAGCATTTT
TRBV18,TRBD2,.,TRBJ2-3,CASSPPTGGYDTQYF,TGTGCCAGCTCACCTCCGACCGGGGGGTACGATACGCAGTATTTT
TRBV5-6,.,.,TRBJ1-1,CASSPLSSDTEAFF,TGTGCCAGCAGCCCTCTCTCGTCAGACACTGAAGCTTTCTTT
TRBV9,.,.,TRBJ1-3,CASSAEGGNTIYF,TGTGCCAGCAGCGCCGAAGGAGGAAACACCATATATTTT
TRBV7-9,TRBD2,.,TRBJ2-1,CASSLELAEPYNEQFF,TGTGCCAGCAGCTTAGAGCTAGCGGAACCTTACAATGAGCAGTTCTTC
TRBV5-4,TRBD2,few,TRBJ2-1,CASSLAMASGRMDNEQFF,TGTGCCAGCAGCTTGGCAATGGCTAGCGGGAGGATGGACAATGAGCAGTTCTTC